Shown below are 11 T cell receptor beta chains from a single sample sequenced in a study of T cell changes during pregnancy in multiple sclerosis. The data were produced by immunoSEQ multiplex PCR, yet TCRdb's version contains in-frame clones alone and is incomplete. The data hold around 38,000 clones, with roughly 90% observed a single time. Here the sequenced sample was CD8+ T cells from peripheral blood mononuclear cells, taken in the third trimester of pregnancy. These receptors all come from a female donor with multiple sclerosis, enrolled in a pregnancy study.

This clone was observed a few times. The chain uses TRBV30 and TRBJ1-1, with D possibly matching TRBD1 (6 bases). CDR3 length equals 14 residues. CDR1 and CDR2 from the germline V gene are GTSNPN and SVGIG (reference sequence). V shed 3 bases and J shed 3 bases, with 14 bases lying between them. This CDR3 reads CAWRTGVGDTEAFF. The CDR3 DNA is TGTGCCTGGAGGACAGGTGTCGGCGACACTGAAGCTTTCTTT.

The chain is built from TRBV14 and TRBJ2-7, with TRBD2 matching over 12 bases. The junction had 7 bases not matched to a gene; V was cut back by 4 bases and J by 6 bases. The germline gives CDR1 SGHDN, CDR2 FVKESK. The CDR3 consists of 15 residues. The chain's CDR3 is CASSPLAGGPSEQYF. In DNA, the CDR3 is TGTGCCAGCAGCCCCCTAGCGGGAGGGCCGTCCGAGCAGTACTTC.

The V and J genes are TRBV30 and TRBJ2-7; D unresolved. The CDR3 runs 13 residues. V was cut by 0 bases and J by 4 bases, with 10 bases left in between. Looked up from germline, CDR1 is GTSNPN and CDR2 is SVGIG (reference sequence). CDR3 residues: CAWSVGSWYEQYF. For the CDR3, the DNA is TGTGCCTGGAGTGTTGGTAGCTGGTACGAGCAGTACTTC.

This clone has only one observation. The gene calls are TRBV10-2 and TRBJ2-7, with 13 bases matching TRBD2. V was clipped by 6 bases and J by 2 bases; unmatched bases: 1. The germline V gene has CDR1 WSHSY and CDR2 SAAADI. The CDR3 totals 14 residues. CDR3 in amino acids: CASSGLAGAYEQYF. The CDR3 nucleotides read TGCGCCAGCAGCGGACTAGCGGGAGCCTACGAGCAGTACTTC.

CDR3 nucleotide sequence: TGTGCCACCAGCCAAGGACAGGTCAATGAGCAGTTCTTC. Amino acid sequence: CATSQGQVNEQFF. V gene TRBV15 combines with J gene TRBJ2-1; 7 bases are a match to TRBD1. The ends lost 5 bases at V and 6 bases at J; junction bases unmatched: 4. CDR1 is LNHNV and CDR2 is YYDKDF in the germline V gene (reference sequence). The CDR3 loop spans 13 amino acids.

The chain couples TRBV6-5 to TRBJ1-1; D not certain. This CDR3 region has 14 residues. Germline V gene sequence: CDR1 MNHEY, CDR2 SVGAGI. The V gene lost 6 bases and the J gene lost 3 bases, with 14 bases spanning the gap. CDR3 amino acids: CASSPESEYTEAFF. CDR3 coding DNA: TGTGCCAGCAGCCCCGAGAGCGAGTACACTGAAGCTTTCTTT.

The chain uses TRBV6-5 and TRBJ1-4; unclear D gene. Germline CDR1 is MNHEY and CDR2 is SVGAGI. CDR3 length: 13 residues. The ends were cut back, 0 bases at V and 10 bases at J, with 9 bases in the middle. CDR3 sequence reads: CASSYSSNRKLFF. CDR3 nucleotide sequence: TGTGCCAGCAGTTACTCTAGCAATAGAAAACTGTTTTTT.

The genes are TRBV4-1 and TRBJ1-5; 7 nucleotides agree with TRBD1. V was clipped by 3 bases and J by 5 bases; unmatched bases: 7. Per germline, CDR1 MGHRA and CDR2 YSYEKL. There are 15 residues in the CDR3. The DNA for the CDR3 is TGCGCCAGCAGCCAGATCCACAGGGGTGATCAGCCCCAGCATTTT. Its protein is CASSQIHRGDQPQHF.

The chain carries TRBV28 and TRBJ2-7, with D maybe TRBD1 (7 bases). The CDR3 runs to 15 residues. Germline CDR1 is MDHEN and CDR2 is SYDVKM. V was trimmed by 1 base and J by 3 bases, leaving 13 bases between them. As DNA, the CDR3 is TGTGCCAGCAGTTTATTTGCAGGGGGGAGCTACGAGCAGTACTTC. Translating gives CASSLFAGGSYEQYF.

CDR3 amino acids: CAWSPVSYGYTF. The CDR3 region has the DNA TGTGCCTGGAGCCCCGTTAGCTATGGCTACACCTTC. The chain joins TRBV30 to TRBJ1-2; no firm D call. V was trimmed by 3 bases and J by 4 bases, leaving 9 bases between them. The CDR3 is 12 residues long. Looked up from germline, CDR1 is GTSNPN and CDR2 is SVGIG (reference sequence).

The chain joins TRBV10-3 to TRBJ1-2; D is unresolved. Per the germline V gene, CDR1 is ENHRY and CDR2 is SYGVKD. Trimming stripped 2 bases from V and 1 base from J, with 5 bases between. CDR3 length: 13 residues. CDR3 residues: CAISEGSNYGYTF. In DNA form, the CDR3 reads TGTGCCATCAGTGAGGGCAGTAACTATGGCTACACCTTC.